This TCR beta chain was found in a study of CD8+CD57+ T cells in acquired aplastic anemia. After removal of 2 bases from V and 4 bases from J, the junction contained 1 base not matched to a gene. Looked up from germline, CDR1 is ENHRY and CDR2 is SYGVKD. This CDR3 comprises 14 residues. According to the study, genomic DNA was the template for TCR beta VDJ and CDR3 profiling. TCRdb passed the reads through MiXCR, listing each CDR3 protein once. The sample consists of under 200,000 distinct CDR3 sequences, less than 60% of them appearing once. Those patients picked for sequencing had displayed CD8+CD57+ cell expansion on flow cytometry.

This clonotype originated in a human donor with aplastic anemia. Material: sorted CD4+, CD8+, or CD8+CD57+ T cells (not recorded which) from PBMCs. The V call is TRBV10-3, the J call TRBJ1-5; TRBD1 agrees at 8 bases. The CDR3 here is CAISERQGNQPQHF. The CDR3 coding sequence is TGTGCCATCAGTGAGAGACAGGGGAATCAGCCCCAGCATTTT.